This is a list of T cell receptor beta chains from one sample in a study of blood T cell repertoires in COVID-19. Profiling relied on immunoSEQ multiplex PCR, and the TCRdb table lists in-frame clones only, not all of them. The repertoire holds roughly 63,000 clones, with roughly 85% as singletons. Sequences were obtained from peripheral blood. The receptors were gathered from a human donor in a cohort sampled during active COVID-19. CDR3s include the opening cysteine and the closing phenylalanine or tryptophan. A D gene is named only where the DNA matches it firmly. Part of the rows lack a size; the others show once, few, many or a class for expanded clones.

clone_size	d_call	v_call	j_call	cdr3_nt	cdr3_aa
NA	TRBD2	TRBV5-5	TRBJ2-3	TGTGCCAGCAGCCCATTTTGGGTAGCGGGAAGGGATACGCAGTATTTT	CASSPFWVAGRDTQYF
NA	NA	TRBV30	TRBJ2-3	TGTGCCTGGAGTGTCGGGGACACAGATACGCAGTATTTT	CAWSVGDTDTQYF
few	TRBD1	TRBV18	TRBJ2-2	TGTGCCAGCTCACCCCAAGGGACAGGGAGGAAAATCGGGGAGCTGTTTTTT	CASSPQGTGRKIGELFF
NA	TRBD1	TRBV7-2	TRBJ2-7	TGTGCCAGCAGCTTCCCTTGGACAGGGGAAGGCGAGCAGTACTTC	CASSFPWTGEGEQYF
NA	TRBD2	TRBV4-2	TRBJ2-7	TGTGCCAGCAGCCAATCCACTAGCGGGGCTCCCTACGAGCAGTACTTC	CASSQSTSGAPYEQYF
NA	NA	TRBV7-9	TRBJ1-1	TGTGCCAGCAGCTCGGACAACAGGGCGCCTGAAGCTTTCTTT	CASSSDNRAPEAFF
NA	TRBD1	TRBV18	TRBJ1-1	TGTGCCAGCTCACGGGACAGGGGGCCGAGCGACCAAGCTTTCTTT	CASSRDRGPSDQAFF
few	NA	TRBV6-1	TRBJ1-5	TGTGCCAGCAGTGATTTGCGAAGCAATCAGCCCCAGCATTTT	CASSDLRSNQPQHF
NA	NA	TRBV11-1	TRBJ2-2	TGTGCCAGCAGCTTGCCAGGGATAACCGGGGAGCTGTTTTTT	CASSLPGITGELFF
few	TRBD2	TRBV6-6	TRBJ2-7	TGTGCCAGCAGTCCTAGCGGGGTGAAGTACTTC	CASSPSGVKYF
NA	NA	TRBV7-6	TRBJ2-5	TGTGCCAGCAGCTTATTCGTAGGCAGGGGATGGTCAGAGACCCAGTACTTC	CASSLFVGRGWSETQYF
NA	NA	TRBV7-2	TRBJ2-7	TGTGCCAGCAGCCGCAACACAGGGGGGGGATCCTACGAGCAGTACTTC	CASSRNTGGGSYEQYF
few	TRBD2	TRBV5-1	TRBJ2-7	TGCGCCAGCAGCCCGGGACTAGCGGGAGGAGCCGAGCAGTACTTC	CASSPGLAGGAEQYF
NA	TRBD2	TRBV30	TRBJ2-5	TGTGCCTGGAGTGTAACGGGGGGGAGGGAGACCCAGTACTTC	CAWSVTGGRETQYF
NA	NA	TRBV5-1	TRBJ2-3	TGCGCCAGCAGCCCTGGGACTGTCACAGATACGCAGTATTTT	CASSPGTVTDTQYF
NA	TRBD1	TRBV5-6	TRBJ1-2	TGTGCCAGCAGCTTGTGGCGGGACAGTAGAAACTATGGCTACACCTTC	CASSLWRDSRNYGYTF
NA	TRBD2	TRBV30	TRBJ2-3	TGTGCCCTCCAGCGGGGAAGCACAGATACGCAGTATTTT	CALQRGSTDTQYF
NA	TRBD2	TRBV11-2	TRBJ2-7	TGTGCCAGCAGCGACGGGAGGATTGAATACGAGCAGTACTTC	CASSDGRIEYEQYF
few	NA	TRBV30	TRBJ1-2	TGTGCCTGGAGTGAGAGGGCCTATGGCTACACCTTC	CAWSERAYGYTF
NA	TRBD2	TRBV7-3	TRBJ2-3	TGTGCCAGCAGCCGCGGCGGGGGGCAAGATACGCAGTATTTT	CASSRGGGQDTQYF
NA	TRBD1	TRBV10-1	TRBJ1-1	TGCGCCAGCAAAGAACAGGGGGAAACTGAAGCTTTCTTT	CASKEQGETEAFF
NA	TRBD1	TRBV19	TRBJ1-5	TGTGCCACCAAAGTACAGGGGGTAAGGACTAATCAGCCCCAGCATTTT	CATKVQGVRTNQPQHF
few	NA	TRBV4-1	TRBJ2-7	TGCGCCAGCAGCCACGGACTGGCCAACGAGCAGTACTTC	CASSHGLANEQYF
once	NA	TRBV11-2	TRBJ1-5	TGTGCCAGCAGCTCGGGAGGACAGTATAGCAATCAGCCCCAGCATTTT	CASSSGGQYSNQPQHF
NA	TRBD1	TRBV6-1	TRBJ2-7	TGTGCCAGCAGTGAGACGAGAGAACAGGGGGCCGGCTTCGACGAGCAGTACTTC	CASSETREQGAGFDEQYF
NA	NA	TRBV19	TRBJ2-3	TGTGCCAGTAGGGGCCGCACAGATACGCAGTATTTT	CASRGRTDTQYF
NA	NA	TRBV30	TRBJ1-6	TGTGCCTGGAGCGGAGGGGGGGAAGGGGCACCCCTCCACTTT	CAWSGGGEGAPLHF
NA	TRBD2	TRBV7-2	TRBJ2-1	TGTGCCAGCAGCATACTCCTTCCACTAGCGCAGTCCTACAATGAGCAGTTCTTC	CASSILLPLAQSYNEQFF
NA	NA	TRBV7-8	TRBJ1-5	TGTGCCAGCAGCTTATCCCCCGGGCAGCCCCAGCATTTT	CASSLSPGQPQHF
NA	TRBD1	TRBV6-5	TRBJ1-2	TGTGCCAGCAGTTCGAGACAGGGAGGCACCTATGGCTACACCTTC	CASSSRQGGTYGYTF
NA	TRBD2	TRBV6-2/TRBV6-3	TRBJ2-7	TGTGCCAGCAGACCTTGGACTAGCGGGACCTACGAGCAGTACTTC	CASRPWTSGTYEQYF
NA	NA	TRBV6-2/TRBV6-3	TRBJ2-3	TGTGCCAGCGCTTACTCTAGCGCGAGCACAGATACGCAGTATTTT	CASAYSSASTDTQYF
NA	NA	TRBV15	TRBJ1-4	TGTGCCACCAGCAGGGATTTACTAAAGGAAAAACTGTTTTTT	CATSRDLLKEKLFF
NA	NA	TRBV6-6	TRBJ2-7	TGTGCCAGCAGTTACCCCCCACGCGGCTCCTACGAGCAGTACTTC	CASSYPPRGSYEQYF
NA	NA	TRBV29-1	TRBJ1-2	TGCAGCGTAGCTAGCGGGACTGCCTATGGCTACACCTTC	CSVASGTAYGYTF
NA	NA	TRBV28	TRBJ2-1	TGTGCCAGCAGTTTGAATGGGGCCACCGTCAATGAGCAGTTCTTC	CASSLNGATVNEQFF
NA	NA	TRBV2	TRBJ1-1	TGTGCCAGCTCCCCCCAGGCATTGAACACTGAAGCTTTCTTT	CASSPQALNTEAFF
NA	TRBD1	TRBV2	TRBJ1-5	TGTGCCAGCAGTGGCCAGACAGGGACCCTTGGTCCCCAGCATTTT	CASSGQTGTLGPQHF
NA	TRBD1	TRBV3-1/TRBV3-2	TRBJ2-1	TGTGCCAGCAGCCCGGGACAGGGGGCCCGTGAGCAGTTCTTC	CASSPGQGAREQFF
NA	NA	TRBV19	TRBJ1-2	TGTGCCAGTAGTATTTTCAGCCCGACAATGCTAAACTATGGCTACACCTTC	CASSIFSPTMLNYGYTF
once	NA	TRBV15	TRBJ2-3	TGTGCCACCAGCAGAGGTCGTACAGATACGCAGTATTTT	CATSRGRTDTQYF
NA	TRBD1	TRBV14	TRBJ2-4	TGTGCCAGCAGCCAGACAGGGGGCTTAGCGGACATTCAGTACTTC	CASSQTGGLADIQYF
once	NA	TRBV14	TRBJ2-7	TGTGCCAGCAGCCAGCGTCCTTCGGTAGAGCAGTACTTC	CASSQRPSVEQYF
NA	TRBD2	TRBV5-4	TRBJ2-7	TGTGCCAGCAGCTTTGGGGGGGGAGCCGAGCAGTACTTC	CASSFGGGAEQYF
few	TRBD1	TRBV7-6	TRBJ2-1	TGTGCCAGCAGCTTCGGGACAGGGGGTTCCAATGAGCAGTTCTTC	CASSFGTGGSNEQFF
NA	NA	TRBV5-5	TRBJ2-5	TGTGCCAGCAGCTTCGCGGTTGCACAAGAGACCCAGTACTTC	CASSFAVAQETQYF
NA	NA	TRBV18	TRBJ2-7	TGTGCCAGCTCTGGGGCAGGGGTATACGAGCAGTACTTC	CASSGAGVYEQYF
NA	TRBD1	TRBV6-1	TRBJ2-2	TGTGCCAGCACGGACAGGAGGAACACCGGGGAGCTGTTTTTT	CASTDRRNTGELFF
NA	NA	TRBV9	TRBJ2-1	TGTGCCAGCAGCGTCCGACTCGCCGAGGGTGAGCAGTTCTTC	CASSVRLAEGEQFF
few	TRBD2	TRBV27	TRBJ2-3	TGTGCCAGCCGGGGGGCGGGAGGGCCATATACGCAGTATTTT	CASRGAGGPYTQYF
NA	TRBD2	TRBV19	TRBJ2-1	TGTGCCAGTAGTCTTCTAGCGGGGATACAGTTCTTC	CASSLLAGIQFF
NA	NA	TRBV19	TRBJ1-5	TGTGCCAGTAGTATAGGTCACAGGAGTCTCAATCAGCCCCAGCATTTT	CASSIGHRSLNQPQHF
few	TRBD1	TRBV3-1/TRBV3-2	TRBJ1-1	TGTGCCAGCAGCCACGGAGACAGGGGGGTTTTCTTT	CASSHGDRGVFF
NA	NA	TRBV30	TRBJ1-1	TGTGCCTGGAGTGGGGTTTGGGGGGGGACTGAAGCTTTCTTT	CAWSGVWGGTEAFF